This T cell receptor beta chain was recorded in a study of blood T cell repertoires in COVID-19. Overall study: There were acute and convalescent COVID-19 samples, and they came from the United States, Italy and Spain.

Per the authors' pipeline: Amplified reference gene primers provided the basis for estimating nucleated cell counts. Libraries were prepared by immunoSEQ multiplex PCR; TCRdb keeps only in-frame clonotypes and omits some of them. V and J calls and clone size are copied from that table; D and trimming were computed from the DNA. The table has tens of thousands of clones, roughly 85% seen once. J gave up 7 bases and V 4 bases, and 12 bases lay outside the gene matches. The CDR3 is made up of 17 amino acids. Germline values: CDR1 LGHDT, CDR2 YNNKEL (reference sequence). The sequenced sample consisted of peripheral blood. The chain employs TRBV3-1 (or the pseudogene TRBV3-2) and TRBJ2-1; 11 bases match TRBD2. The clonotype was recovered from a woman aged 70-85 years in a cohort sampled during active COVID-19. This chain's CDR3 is CASSPTLLLAGGNEQFF. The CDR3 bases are TGTGCCAGCAGCCCGACCCTTCTATTAGCGGGAGGGAATGAGCAGTTCTTC.